This is a list of T cell receptor beta chains from one sample in a study of T cell responses to AZD1222 COVID-19 vaccine. Generated by immunoSEQ multiplex PCR, the TCRdb table keeps only in-frame clones and is missing some. The repertoire holds tens of thousands of clones, about 86% seen once, with 10% in the top ten. The source material was peripheral blood, sampled on day 0 of MenACWY control vaccination. Receptor source: an adult in good health. Both conserved end residues are trimmed from each CDR3.

TRBV5-1 | ASSSTTANTGELF
TRBV12-3/TRBV12-4 | ASSLTYEQY
TRBV30 | AWSVRGGAREQF
TRBV7-9 | ASGMEDHEQY
TRBV28 | ASRPTGPRQPQH
TRBV25-1 | ASSELSASGGATGELF
TRBV10-3 | AINDLIRNYGYT
TRBV7-9 | ASQAGAGMGNQPQH
TRBV6-5 | ASSYGAGASNEQF
TRBV19 | ASSPGLAGNTGELF
TRBV2 | ASSEGARDSSYEQY
TRBV15 | ATSQHRAPNQPQH
TRBV5-1 | ASSIGPANTGELF
TRBV7-9 | ASSLASGTGLDEQY
TRBV19 | ASSIPGIYGYT
TRBV7-9 | ASSSYETQY
TRBV7-9 | ASSQLQGGNTIY
TRBV6-5 | ASSPGSEVYQPQH
TRBV19 | ASSIGGENSPLH
TRBV7-2 | ASSLNAGQETQY
TRBV11-1 | ASSAGQLNNEKLF
TRBV18 | ASSHGGDYEQY